These T cell receptor beta chains were read from a single sample in a study of blood T cell repertoires in COVID-19. Here immunoSEQ multiplex PCR was the method, and the copy in TCRdb shows in-frame clones only, minus some. The sample lists around 260,000 clones; about 85% were seen once. Sequenced input: peripheral blood. The receptor set was obtained from a human donor in a cohort sampled during active COVID-19. Both conserved end residues are part of each CDR3. Fields, in order: V gene, J gene, clone size, D gene, CDR3 protein, CDR3 DNA. The D gene is left open where the match is weak. Only part of the rows carry a size: once, few, many, or a class if the clone is expanded.

TRBV27	TRBJ2-1	-	-	CATSGRGGSYNEQFF	TGTGCCACCTCCGGAAGGGGGGGCTCCTACAATGAGCAGTTCTTC
TRBV6-5	TRBJ1-4	-	TRBD1	CASSYNDRVNEKLFF	TGTGCCAGCAGTTACAACGACAGGGTGAATGAAAAACTGTTTTTT
TRBV5-1	TRBJ2-2	-	TRBD2	CASSLPGLAGLTGELFF	TGCGCCAGCAGCTTACCGGGACTAGCGGGGCTGACGGGGGAGCTGTTTTTT
TRBV7-9	TRBJ2-3	-	TRBD2	CASSLTSGRIDTQYF	TGTGCCAGCAGCTTGACTAGCGGGAGGATAGATACGCAGTATTTT
TRBV7-6	TRBJ2-3	-	TRBD2	CASSLSGRYPDTQYF	TGTGCCAGCAGCTTGAGCGGGAGGTACCCAGATACGCAGTATTTT
TRBV18	TRBJ2-2	-	-	CASSPFPVQSTGELFF	TGTGCCAGCTCACCATTTCCCGTCCAGTCTACCGGGGAGCTGTTTTTT
TRBV14	TRBJ1-2	-	-	CASSQVHTGGGYTF	TGTGCCAGCAGCCAAGTTCACACGGGGGGTGGCTACACCTTC
TRBV5-1	TRBJ1-3	once	-	CASSPQGSGNTIYF	TGCGCCAGCAGCCCACAGGGATCTGGAAACACCATATATTTT
TRBV5-1	TRBJ2-1	few	-	CASSPPRGTYNEQFF	TGCGCCAGCAGCCCTCCCAGGGGAACCTACAATGAGCAGTTCTTC
TRBV9	TRBJ2-1	-	TRBD2	CASSVGREHNEQFF	TGTGCCAGCAGCGTAGGGCGGGAGCACAATGAGCAGTTCTTC
TRBV7-9	TRBJ2-1	-	-	CASSLSGLPLMDNEQFF	TGTGCCAGCAGCTTAAGTGGACTACCCCTTATGGACAATGAGCAGTTCTTC
TRBV7-6	TRBJ2-1	-	-	CASRANNPYNEQFF	TGTGCCAGCAGAGCCAATAACCCTTACAATGAGCAGTTCTTC
TRBV6-4	TRBJ2-7	-	-	CASSDLRGNYEQYF	TGTGCCAGCAGTGACCTCCGGGGAAACTACGAGCAGTACTTC
TRBV9	TRBJ2-7	-	TRBD2	CASSALGGAGTYEQYF	TGTGCCAGCAGCGCCCTCGGGGGGGCTGGGACCTACGAGCAGTACTTC
TRBV5-1	TRBJ2-7	-	TRBD2	CASSSGLAGKDEQYF	TGCGCCAGCAGCTCGGGACTAGCGGGCAAAGACGAGCAGTACTTC
TRBV6-8	TRBJ2-1	-	TRBD2	CANNDPGTSGNLGSYNEQFF	TGTGCCAACAATGATCCCGGGACTAGCGGGAACCTGGGCTCCTACAATGAGCAGTTCTTC
TRBV4-3	TRBJ2-3	-	TRBD2	CASSSAPATSGGTDTQYF	TGCGCCAGCAGCTCAGCCCCCGCGACTAGCGGGGGCACAGATACGCAGTATTTT
TRBV27	TRBJ2-7	-	TRBD2	CASSSAGATYEQYF	TGTGCCAGCAGTTCAGCGGGAGCGACCTACGAGCAGTACTTC
TRBV4-1	TRBJ1-5	-	-	CASSQVPRQYSNQPQHF	TGCGCCAGCAGCCAAGTCCCCAGGCAATATAGCAATCAGCCCCAGCATTTT
TRBV2	TRBJ1-4	-	TRBD1	CASSVNYKTETGIEKLFF	TGTGCCAGCAGTGTAAACTACAAAACCGAGACAGGGATTGAAAAACTGTTTTTT
TRBV5-1	TRBJ2-1	-	TRBD2	CASSHPSGTYNEQFF	TGCGCCAGCAGCCACCCTAGCGGGACCTACAATGAGCAGTTCTTC
TRBV7-2	TRBJ1-1	-	-	CASSTGGGIHTEAFF	TGTGCCAGCAGCACCGGCGGAGGGATACACACTGAAGCTTTCTTT
TRBV15	TRBJ2-2	-	TRBD1	CATSRGQGLFF	TGTGCCACCAGCAGAGGACAGGGACTGTTTTTT